The T cell receptor (beta chain) under discussion was sequenced for a study of T cells in Graves' hyperthyroidism and ophthalmopathy. Template material for amplifying TCR beta CDR3 regions consisted of RNA transcripts. HTBI primers were employed in a first-round RT-PCR of the TCR CDR3. Each CDR3 protein gets one entry after TCRdb re-called the multiplex PCR reads with MiXCR. The sample records under 450,000 distinct CDR3 sequences, approximately 13% being singletons. The CDR3 contains 14 residues. Losses at the gene ends were 5 bases for V and 6 bases for J; bases not matched to a gene: 10. This clonotype was detected ten times or more.

The chain links TRBV12-3 or TRBV12-4 to TRBJ2-7, with 7 bases matching TRBD1. The sequenced sample was blood. The TCR sequence derives from a man aged 25 to 40 with Graves' hyperthyroidism that later progressed to Graves' ophthalmopathy. The CDR3 is CASSPFPGQFEQYF. The CDR3 nucleotides read TGTGCCAGCAGTCCCTTCCCGGGACAGTTCGAGCAGTACTTC.